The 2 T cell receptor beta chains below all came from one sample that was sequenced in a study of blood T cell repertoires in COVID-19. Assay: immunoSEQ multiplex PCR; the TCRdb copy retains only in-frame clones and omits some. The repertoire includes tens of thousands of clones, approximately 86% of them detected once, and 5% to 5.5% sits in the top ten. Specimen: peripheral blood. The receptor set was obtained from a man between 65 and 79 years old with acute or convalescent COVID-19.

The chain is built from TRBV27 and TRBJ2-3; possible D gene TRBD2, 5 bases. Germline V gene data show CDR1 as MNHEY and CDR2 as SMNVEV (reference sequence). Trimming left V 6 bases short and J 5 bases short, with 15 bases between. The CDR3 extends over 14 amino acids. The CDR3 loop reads CASRDLARGDTQYF. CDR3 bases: TGTGCCAGCAGGGATTTAGCTCGGGGAGATACGCAGTATTTT.

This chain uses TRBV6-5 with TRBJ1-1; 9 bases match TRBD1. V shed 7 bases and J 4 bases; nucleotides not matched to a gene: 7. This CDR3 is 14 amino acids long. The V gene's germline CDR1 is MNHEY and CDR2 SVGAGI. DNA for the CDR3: TGTGCCAGCAAGCAACAGGGGGCTTCCACTGAAGCTTTCTTT. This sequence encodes CASKQQGASTEAFF.